This paragraph covers one T cell receptor (beta chain) sequence. The antigen is undetermined. The data were obtained in a study of cytotoxic CD8 clonotypes in ibrutinib-treated CLL. For the study at large: Response sampling took place at median roughly twelve months of treatment, range 6 to 36. Study-level results: Under therapy, public clonotypes either contracted or stayed stable, and they were uncommon. At progression, clonality fell back toward baseline after rising at ibrutinib response.

Sequenced by immunoSEQ multiplex PCR; TCRdb stores in-frame clones only, minus some. The sample has around 140,000 clones, about 78% seen once. Germline V CDR1 and CDR2: SGHAT, FQNNGV. This CDR3 has 14 amino acids. Trimming stripped 7 bases from V and 1 base from J, with 13 bases between. The specimen comprised PBMCs, sampled after 24 months of ibrutinib treatment. V is TRBV11-2 and J is TRBJ2-5; D is unclear. The sequence was obtained from a human donor with chronic lymphocytic leukemia. The CDR3 sequence is CASTPTSPQETQYF. CDR3 DNA: TGTGCCAGCACCCCCACGTCCCCCCAAGAGACCCAGTACTTC.